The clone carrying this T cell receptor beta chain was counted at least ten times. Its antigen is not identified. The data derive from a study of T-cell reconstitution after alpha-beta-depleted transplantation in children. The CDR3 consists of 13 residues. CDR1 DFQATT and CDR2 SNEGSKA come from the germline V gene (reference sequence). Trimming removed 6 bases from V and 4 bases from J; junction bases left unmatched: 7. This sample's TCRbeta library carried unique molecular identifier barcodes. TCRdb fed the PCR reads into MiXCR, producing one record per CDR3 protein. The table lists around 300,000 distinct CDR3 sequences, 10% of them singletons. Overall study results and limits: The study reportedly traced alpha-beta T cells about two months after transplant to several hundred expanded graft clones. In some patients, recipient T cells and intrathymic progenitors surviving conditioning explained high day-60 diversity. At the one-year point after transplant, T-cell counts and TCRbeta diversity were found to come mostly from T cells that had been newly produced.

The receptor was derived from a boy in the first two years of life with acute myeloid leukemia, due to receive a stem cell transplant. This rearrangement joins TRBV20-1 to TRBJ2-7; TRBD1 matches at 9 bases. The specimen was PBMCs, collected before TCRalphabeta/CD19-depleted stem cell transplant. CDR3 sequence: CSASGTGTYEQYF. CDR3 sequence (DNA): TGCAGTGCCTCCGGGACAGGGACGTACGAGCAGTACTTC.